This T cell receptor beta chain emerged from a study of shared clonotypes between healthy human individuals. Study-wide context: The study drew on a couple of women and a few men aged 18 to 49 as donors.

TCRdb keeps only in-frame clones here, not all; method: immunoSEQ multiplex PCR. The table records approximately 2.4 million clones, approximately 95% of them present only once. Germline loops: CDR1 SQVTM, CDR2 ANQGSEA. The CDR3 is made up of 15 amino acids. After removal of 6 bases from V and 4 bases from J, the junction contained 10 bases not matched to a gene. The study's findings and limits: Blood alone was sampled, and tissue repertoires likely differ. In contrast to clonotypes shared by all four donors, non-shared clonotypes had lower generation probabilities.

The investigators split CD4+ cells into a CD45RA+ naive subset and a CD45RA-negative memory subset. This clone was observed a handful of times. Its antigen is still unknown. The TCR originated in a man aged 18 to 29 in good health. The specimen sequenced was naive CD4+ T cells sorted from blood. Noted subset: CD45RA+ positively selected. The V and J genes are TRBV29-1 and TRBJ2-5, with 11 bases identical to TRBD2. CDR3 protein: CSVVAGGGSGETQYF. The CDR3 bases are TGCAGCGTGGTAGCGGGAGGGGGGAGTGGAGAGACCCAGTACTTC.